This entry lists 17 T cell receptor beta chains sequenced from one sample in a study of blood T cell repertoires in COVID-19. Assay used: immunoSEQ multiplex PCR; TCRdb lists only in-frame clones, some missing. The table includes about 220,000 clones, about 86% detected once. Input material: PBMCs or T cells enriched from blood (not recorded which). The receptors stem from a woman aged 35 to 49 with acute COVID-19.

As concerns this clone: Other DNA sequences in the same sample also yield this CDR3. This chain links TRBV27 with TRBJ1-6; D unclear. V shed 5 bases and J shed 3 bases, with 11 bases lying between them. The CDR3 length is 15 residues. The germline V gene has CDR1 MNHEY and CDR2 SMNVEV (reference sequence). CDR3 nucleotides: TGTGCCAGCAGTCTCTCTACAGTCTATAATTCACCCCTCCACTTT. It yields the protein CASSLSTVYNSPLHF.

The chain joins TRBV6-5 to TRBJ2-5, with TRBD2 matching over 8 bases. Germline V gives CDR1 MNHEY, CDR2 SVGAGI. The CDR3 length is 13 residues. V trimming: 8 bases; J trimming: 4 bases; junction bases outside the gene matches: 6. CDR3 loop: CASGNGRGETQYF. Written as DNA, the CDR3 is TGTGCCAGCGGGAACGGGAGGGGAGAGACCCAGTACTTC.

This chain connects TRBV7-6 to TRBJ2-1; TRBD2 is a possible D gene (7 bases). Germline V gives CDR1 SGHVS, CDR2 FNYEAQ. V was cut by 2 bases and J by 5 bases, with 13 bases left in between. The length of the CDR3 is 15 residues. DNA for the CDR3: TGTGCCAGCAGCTTATCCGGGGGGCCACACAATGAGCAGTTCTTC. Amino acid sequence: CASSLSGGPHNEQFF. Complete variable domain (other parts from reference TRBV7-6 and TRBJ2-1): GAGVSQSPRYKVTKRGQDVALRCDPISGHVSLYWYRQALGQGPEFLTYFNYEAQQDKSGLPNDRFSAERPEGSISTLTIQRTEQRDSAMYRCASSLSGGPHNEQFFGPGTRLTVL.

This clone was counted between two and nine times. The sample holds other DNA sequences that translate to the same CDR3. The J gene is TRBJ1-6, the V gene TRBV27; the D is unclear. Per germline, CDR1 MNHEY and CDR2 SMNVEV (reference sequence). CDR3 length: 14 residues. V was trimmed by 3 bases and J by 5 bases, leaving 8 bases between them. The DNA of the CDR3 is TGTGCCAGCAGTTTCGGCCAGGATAATTCACCCCTCCACTTT. Its protein is CASSFGQDNSPLHF.

The rearrangement joins TRBV9 to TRBJ2-2, with D perhaps matching TRBD1 (5 bases). The CDR3 has 15 amino acids. Germline V gene data show CDR1 as SGDLS and CDR2 as YYNGEE. The ends were cut back, 6 bases at V and 1 base at J, with 13 bases in the middle. The CDR3 region is CASTPDRQNTGELFF. The CDR3 DNA reads TGTGCCAGCACCCCCGACAGACAGAACACCGGGGAGCTGTTTTTT.

J is TRBJ2-5 and V is TRBV6-1; D is unclear. Germline CDR1 reads MNHNS; CDR2 reads SASEGT. The CDR3 has 13 residues. Trimming shortened V by 2 bases and J by 1 base, and 5 bases separated the two germline ends. CDR3 loop: CASSEQAQETQYF. CDR3 coding DNA: TGTGCCAGCAGTGAACAGGCCCAAGAGACCCAGTACTTC.

The V and J genes are TRBV29-1 and TRBJ2-3; a possible D gene is TRBD1 (5 bases). The CDR3 is 13 amino acids. The germline gives CDR1 SQVTM, CDR2 ANQGSEA. V was shortened by 4 bases and J by 0 bases, with 8 bases between the two germline ends. The CDR3: CSVAQGSTDTQYF. CDR3 sequence (DNA): TGCAGCGTTGCGCAGGGAAGCACAGATACGCAGTATTTT.

In DNA, the CDR3 is TGTGCCAGTAGTATGACAGTCCGCTCTGGAAACACCATATATTTT. Its translation: CASSMTVRSGNTIYF. This rearrangement joins TRBV19 to TRBJ1-3; tentative D call: TRBD1 (5 bases). The CDR3 length is 15 residues. In germline, CDR1 is LNHDA, CDR2 SQIVND (reference sequence). V was pared by 3 bases and J by 0 bases, with 9 bases between.

The V gene is TRBV9, the J gene TRBJ1-4, with unresolved D. The length of the CDR3 is 16 residues. The V and J ends lost 2 bases and 7 bases respectively, with 18 bases between them. Germline CDR1 SGDLS, CDR2 YYNGEE. CDR3 residues: CASSVGQVRWAEKLFF. The CDR3 DNA follows: TGTGCCAGCAGCGTTGGGCAGGTCCGCTGGGCTGAAAAACTGTTTTTT.

The gene calls are TRBV6-5 and TRBJ2-7; TRBD1 agrees at 7 bases. The CDR3 sequence is 15 residues long. Germline CDR1 MNHEY, CDR2 SVGAGI. V gave up 2 bases and J gave up 4 bases; unmatched junction bases: 8. The CDR3 is CASSYADRAGYEQYF. As DNA, the CDR3 is TGTGCCAGCAGTTACGCAGACAGGGCTGGTTACGAGCAGTACTTC.

At least ten counts were recorded for this clone. The rearrangement joins TRBV2 to TRBJ2-5; 7 bases map to TRBD2. The CDR3 spans 13 residues. The germline V gene has CDR1 SNHLY and CDR2 FYNNEI. The V gene end was trimmed by 6 bases and the J gene end by 5 bases; junction bases not matched to a gene: 6. The CDR3: CASRGGSLETQYF. CDR3 bases: TGTGCCAGCAGGGGGGGGTCATTGGAGACCCAGTACTTC. Full variable domain (missing parts from reference TRBV2 and TRBJ2-5): EPEVTQTPSHQVTQMGQEVILRCVPISNHLYFYWYRQILGQKVEFLVSFYNNEISEKSEIFDDQFSVERPDGSNFTLKIRSTKLEDSAMYFCASRGGSLETQYFGPGTRLLVL.

The chain couples TRBV19 to TRBJ1-1, with D unclear. This CDR3 comprises 13 residues. Germline-derived CDR1 and CDR2 are LNHDA and SQIVND (reference sequence). Trimming stripped 7 bases from V and 3 bases from J, with 12 bases between. The CDR3 bases are TGTGCCAGTAAGGTTACAGTGTACACTGAAGCTTTCTTT. It specifies CASKVTVYTEAFF.

The chain carries TRBV7-3 and TRBJ2-1, with 11 bases lining up with TRBD2. Trimming took 5 bases from V and 7 from J; bases not matched to a gene: 13. Germline V gene sequence: CDR1 SGHTA, CDR2 FQGTGA. This CDR3 has 17 residues. CDR3 nucleotides: TGTGCCAGCAGCCAAAACCCTGCTAGCGGGGGGCAGAATGAGCAGTTCTTC. This gives the protein CASSQNPASGGQNEQFF.

The chain employs TRBV4-3 and TRBJ2-4; 8 nucleotides line up with TRBD2. The germline CDR1 and CDR2 sequences are LGHNA and YSLEER. The CDR3 has 16 residues. V lost 1 base, J lost 8 bases, and 10 bases stayed unmatched. CDR3 sequence: CASSQALLAAGHIQYF. DNA of the CDR3: TGCGCCAGCAGCCAAGCCCTACTAGCGGCGGGGCACATTCAGTACTTC.

This chain connects TRBV5-4 to TRBJ2-7; 9 bases map to TRBD1. Germline V lookup: CDR1 SGHNT, CDR2 YYREEE (reference sequence). J gave up 2 bases and V 3 bases, and 3 bases lay outside the gene matches. CDR3 length: 14 amino acids. CDR3 DNA sequence: TGTGCCAGCAGCTATGGACAGGGGCCCTACGAGCAGTACTTC. It yields the protein CASSYGQGPYEQYF.

The table lists this clone with a count of one. This chain uses TRBV6-2 or TRBV6-3 with TRBJ2-5, with 11 positions matching TRBD2. Looked up from germline, CDR1 is MNHEY and CDR2 is SVGEGT. V was clipped by 6 bases and J by 5 bases; unmatched bases: 8. This CDR3 comprises 15 residues. The DNA for the CDR3 is TGTGCCAGCAGCGATAGCGGGGGGGCCTTCGAGACCCAGTACTTC. It translates to CASSDSGGAFETQYF.

The gene calls are TRBV27 and TRBJ2-2; a possible D gene is TRBD1 (5 bases). Trimming removed 6 bases from V and 6 bases from J, with 8 bases in between. The CDR3 loop spans 12 amino acids. The V gene's germline CDR1 is MNHEY and CDR2 SMNVEV (reference sequence). CDR3 in DNA: TGTGCCAGCAGACCCAGGGCCGGGGAGCTGTTTTTT. It encodes CASRPRAGELFF.